A single sample gave rise to the 20 T cell receptor beta chains below, sequenced in a study of T cells in Graves' hyperthyroidism and ophthalmopathy. Researchers took RNA transcripts and amplified the TCR beta CDR3 regions from them. The study used the HTBI primer set for a first-round RT-PCR of the TCR CDR3. Each CDR3 protein is one row after TCRdb ran MiXCR on the multiplex PCR reads. The repertoire consists of over 250,000 distinct CDR3 sequences, with about an eighth occurring once and the leading ten covering almost 35%. Sequencing was carried out using blood. All receptors derive from a woman in her thirties or forties with Graves' ophthalmopathy.

Here the CDR3 DNA reads TGTGCCAGTATTCGTCGAGGGGGGACAGGGGGCGCGAACACTGAAGCTTTCTTT. Its translation is CASIRRGGTGGANTEAFF. The rearrangement links TRBV19 to TRBJ1-1; 12 bases line up with TRBD1. The CDR3 has 18 residues. Germline-derived CDR1 and CDR2 are LNHDA and SQIVND (reference sequence). Germline trimming cut 7 bases from V and 1 base from J; bases unmatched to any gene: 13. The variable domain in full, with the rest retrieved from reference TRBV19 and TRBJ1-1, is DGGITQSPKYLFRKEGQNVTLSCEQNLNHDAMYWYRQDPGQGLRLIYYSQIVNDFQKGDIAEGYSVSREKKESFPLTVTSAQKNPTAFYLCASIRRGGTGGANTEAFFGQGTRLTVV.

A remark on this clonotype: A clone one base away is much larger, so this may be a read error. This chain links TRBV9 with TRBJ2-2, with unresolved D. Germline V gives CDR1 SGDLS, CDR2 YYNGEE. V was cut by 0 bases and J by 4 bases, with 10 bases left in between. This CDR3 is 15 amino acids long. The CDR3 bases are TGTGCCAGCAGCGTAGCCGCCAAAACCACCGGGGAGCTGTTTTTT. This gives the protein CASSVAAKTTGELFF.

This clonotype was observed at least ten times. This rearrangement joins TRBV20-1 to TRBJ1-1; D is unclear. CDR1 is DFQATT, CDR2 SNEGSKA, per germline (reference sequence). Trimming cost V 0 bases and J 1 base, with 6 bases left between them. The CDR3 is 13 amino acids. The CDR3 DNA reads TGCAGTGCTAGAGACAGGTCGAACACTGAAGCTTTCTTT. Translation gives CSARDRSNTEAFF.

The V call is TRBV28, the J call TRBJ1-1; D is possibly TRBD1 (6 bases). CDR1 is MDHEN and CDR2 is SYDVKM in the germline V gene. With 3 bases removed from V and 5 bases from J, the gap between germline ends came to 22 bases. This CDR3 contains 17 residues. CDR3 DNA sequence: TGTGCCAGCAGTTTTCTTAACTGGGCAGGGGTTGGTACTGAAGCTTTCTTT. Protein: CASSFLNWAGVGTEAFF.

This clonotype has more than one count but fewer than ten. V is TRBV25-1 and J is TRBJ1-3; the match to TRBD1 covers 8 bases. Germline V gene lookup returns CDR1 MGHDK and CDR2 SYGVNS. The CDR3 sequence is 13 residues long. Trimming took 9 bases from V and 8 from J; bases not matched to a gene: 9. The CDR3 sequence: CARRQGSKYTIYF. The CDR3 DNA follows: TGTGCCAGAAGACAGGGGAGTAAGTACACCATATATTTT.

This clonotype was counted many times. The rearrangement links TRBV27 to TRBJ1-2; no clear D gene. The CDR3 sequence is 15 residues long. Germline V lookup: CDR1 MNHEY, CDR2 SMNVEV (reference sequence). Trimming left V 5 bases short and J 5 bases short, with 18 bases between. Written as DNA, the CDR3 is TGTGCCAGCAGTGTCAATGGGCGAAGTTTATATGGCTACACCTTC. This translates into CASSVNGRSLYGYTF.

The sample holds one count of this clonotype. The V gene is TRBV19, the J gene TRBJ1-3, with 10 bases fitting TRBD1. CDR3 length: 14 amino acids. V gave up 3 bases and J gave up 4 bases; unmatched junction bases: 0. CDR1 and CDR2 (germline): LNHDA, SQIVND (reference sequence). CDR3: CASSMTGGGNTIYF. The CDR3 DNA is TGTGCCAGTAGTATGACAGGGGGCGGAAACACCATATATTTT.

This clonotype was detected a few times. The chain links TRBV19 to TRBJ2-7; 7 bases align to TRBD2. Germline loops: CDR1 LNHDA, CDR2 SQIVND (reference sequence). The trim removed 6 bases at V and 5 bases at J, leaving 10 bases unmatched. CDR3 size: 14 residues. The CDR3 region is CASSLGLVVHEQYF. CDR3 nucleotides: TGTGCCAGTAGCCTCGGACTAGTTGTCCACGAGCAGTACTTC.

About this clonotype itself: This sequence may be a read error, since a much larger clone differs from it by one base. The rearrangement uses TRBV6-1 and TRBJ1-5; no definite D call. V shed 4 bases and J shed 3 bases, with 13 bases lying between them. CDR3 size: 15 residues. CDR1 is MNHNS and CDR2 is SASEGT in the germline V gene. The chain's CDR3 is CASSGERTSNQPQHF. The CDR3 region has the DNA TGTGCCAGCAGTGGGGAACGGACCTCCAATCAGCCCCAGCATTTT.

The CDR3: CASSPDRGRDCNEQFF. The CDR3 region has the DNA TGTGCCAGCAGCCCGGACAGGGGGAGGGATTGCAATGAGCAGTTCTTC. The chain recombines TRBV5-7 with TRBJ2-1, with 10 bases lining up with TRBD1. TRBV5-7 is an ORF; its function is uncertain. The CDR3 loop spans 16 amino acids. After removal of 4 bases from V and 6 bases from J, the junction contained 10 bases not matched to a gene.

Ten or more counts support this clonotype. The chain links TRBV12-3 or TRBV12-4 to TRBJ1-3; D is undetermined. The CDR3 contains 12 residues. Trimming cost V 3 bases and J 5 bases, with 5 bases left between them. CDR3 loop: CASSLMRNTIYF. CDR3 sequence (DNA): TGTGCCAGCAGTTTGATGCGAAACACCATATATTTT.

V is TRBV7-9 and J is TRBJ2-1, with 16 positions matching TRBD2. The CDR3 sequence is 17 residues long. V shed 3 bases and J 6 bases; nucleotides not matched to a gene: 5. Germline loops: CDR1 SEHNR, CDR2 FQNEAQ (reference sequence). The CDR3 DNA reads TGTGCCAGCAGCTTGGGACTAGCGGGAGGGGTAACCAATGAGCAGTTCTTC. Encoded protein: CASSLGLAGGVTNEQFF.

As regards this clonotype: With a much larger clone just one base away, this may be a read error. The rearrangement links TRBV2 to TRBJ1-1; weak D call: TRBD1 (6 bases). CDR1 is SNHLY and CDR2 is FYNNEI in the germline V gene. Trimming pared 11 bases from V and 7 bases from J, leaving 17 bases between. The CDR3 consists of 12 residues. The CDR3: CAVPTGTLEAFF. The DNA of the CDR3 is TGTGCCGTGCCTACAGGGACACTTGAAGCTTTCTTT.

The gene calls are TRBV4-1 and TRBJ2-3, with 12 positions matching TRBD2. Germline assignment: CDR1 MGHRA and CDR2 YSYEKL. The ends lost 2 bases at V and 4 bases at J; junction bases unmatched: 7. There are 17 residues in the CDR3. Here the CDR3 DNA reads TGCGCCAGCAGCCAAACCGGACTAGCGGGAATTGCAGATACGCAGTATTTT. As protein: CASSQTGLAGIADTQYF.

This clonotype showed up just a few times. The gene calls are TRBV6-9 and TRBJ2-2; 10 nucleotides match TRBD2. The CDR3 loop spans 18 amino acids. Germline loops: CDR1 MNHGY, CDR2 SVAAGI. With V trimmed by 3 bases and J by 2 bases, 9 bases remained unmatched. Here the CDR3 reads CASSYDWLAGDNTGELFF. CDR3 in DNA: TGTGCCAGCAGTTACGATTGGCTAGCGGGGGATAACACCGGGGAGCTGTTTTTT.

There are a few counts of this clonotype. The rearrangement uses TRBV27 and TRBJ2-7; D call uncertain. This CDR3 has 13 amino acids. Trimming removed 3 bases at V and 3 bases at J, with 9 bases between. Germline-derived CDR1 and CDR2 are MNHEY and SMNVEV (reference sequence). The DNA for the CDR3 is TGTGCCAGCAGTTTTTCTACAGTCTACGAGCAGTACTTC. Protein product: CASSFSTVYEQYF.

The chain is built from TRBV14 and TRBJ2-3; 8 nucleotides agree with TRBD2. V shed 1 base, J shed 5 bases, and the junction held 8 bases outside the gene matches. The germline CDR1 and CDR2 sequences are SGHDN and FVKESK. There are 16 residues in the CDR3. CDR3 bases: TGTGCCAGCAGCCAAGCGGCCGGGGGGGCCTTAGATACGCAGTATTTT. Protein: CASSQAAGGALDTQYF. The full variable domain, its missing parts supplied by reference TRBV14 and TRBJ2-3, is EAGVTQFPSHSVIEKGQTVTLRCDPISGHDNLYWYRRVMGKEIKFLLHFVKESKQDESGMPNNRFLAERTGGTYSTLKVQPAELEDSGVYFCASSQAAGGALDTQYFGPGTRLTVL.

V usage is TRBV27 and J usage is TRBJ2-7; maybe TRBD1 (6 bases). CDR3 length: 14 residues. Trimming pared 8 bases from V and 5 bases from J, leaving 19 bases between. CDR1 is MNHEY and CDR2 is SMNVEV in the germline V gene (reference sequence). CDR3 bases: TGTGCCAGCCGGTTGGGGGCGAAATTCCACGAGCAGTACTTC. This gives the protein CASRLGAKFHEQYF.

This clonotype was detected only a few times. The V call is TRBV4-1, the J call TRBJ2-5; D uncertain. Trimming left V 3 bases short and J 1 base short, with 12 bases between. The germline V gene has CDR1 MGHRA and CDR2 YSYEKL. The CDR3 loop spans 15 amino acids. The CDR3 DNA follows: TGCGCCAGCAGCCATACCACGCACGTCCAAGAGACCCAGTACTTC. This gives the protein CASSHTTHVQETQYF.

This clonotype was found many times. The rearrangement links TRBV7-9 to TRBJ1-5; 7 bases align to TRBD1. Germline CDR1 and CDR2: SEHNR and FQNEAQ (reference sequence). V gave up 5 bases and J gave up 3 bases; unmatched junction bases: 4. The CDR3 has 14 residues. The CDR3 protein is CASSVGGPNQPQHF. As DNA, the CDR3 is TGTGCCAGCAGCGTAGGGGGCCCCAATCAGCCCCAGCATTTT.